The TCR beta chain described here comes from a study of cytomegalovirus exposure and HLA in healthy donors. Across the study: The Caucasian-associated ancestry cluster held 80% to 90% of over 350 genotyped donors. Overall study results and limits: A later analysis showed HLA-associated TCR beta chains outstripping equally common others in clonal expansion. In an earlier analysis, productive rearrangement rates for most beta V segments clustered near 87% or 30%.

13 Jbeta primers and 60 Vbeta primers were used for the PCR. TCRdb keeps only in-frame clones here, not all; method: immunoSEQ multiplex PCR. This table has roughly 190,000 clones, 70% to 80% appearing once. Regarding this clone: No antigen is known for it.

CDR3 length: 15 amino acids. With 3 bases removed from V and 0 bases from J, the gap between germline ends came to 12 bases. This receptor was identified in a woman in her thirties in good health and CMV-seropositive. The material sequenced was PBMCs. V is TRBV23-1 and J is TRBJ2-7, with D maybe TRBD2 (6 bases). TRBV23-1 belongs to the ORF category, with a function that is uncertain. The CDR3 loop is CASSHTGTPSYEQYF. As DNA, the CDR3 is TGCGCCAGCAGTCACACCGGGACTCCCTCCTACGAGCAGTACTTC.